The text below deals with one TCR beta chain. Its recognized antigen is unknown. The input lacks base qualities; no much larger clone sits a single base away. The V and J ends are trimmed by 7 bases and 5 bases, leaving 14 bases between them. Reading from cysteine to phenylalanine, the CDR3 counts 12 amino acids. The only DNA kept is the CDR3, 36 bases in frame from the first base. Looking up the germline V gene (reference sequence) yields CDR1 GTSNPN and CDR2 SVGIG. TCRbeta CDR3 regions were amplified from genomic DNA using the immunoSEQ Assay, a bias-controlled multiplex PCR. The authors' analysis ran thus. Nucleated cell counts per sample were estimated from amplification of reference gene primers within the assay. To quantify the absolute abundance of each unique TCRbeta CDR3 rearrangement, sequence reads were collapsed and filtered. For each sample, productive Simpson clonality was calculated by taking the square root of Simpson's diversity index across productive rearrangements. Entries here come from immuneACCESS through TCRdb and include only in-frame sequences with V and J called. Some clones fail to appear in such tables; in the studies checked, an unresolved V gene covers under half of the shortfall, and the cause of the remainder is unknown. That table gives V, J and clone size, and the DNA gave D and trimming. For this sample the table gives fewer than 70,000 clones, of which around 91% were detected only once. The ten largest make up approximately 2.9% of the sample.

The entry originates in a study of blood T cell repertoires in COVID-19 (dated by TCRdb to the early 2020s). Background for the entire study: The collaborator samples originated in the United States, Italy and Spain and spanned the acute and convalescent phases of COVID-19. The material from the prospective study consisted of cDNA or gDNA derived from T cells, B-cell-depleted T cells, or PBMCs. Subjects who had been exposed to COVID-19, were actively infected with it, or had recovered from it provided the deeply sampled blood TCRbeta repertoires that made up the dataset. The repertoires were released in a freely available public database meant as a resource for research on the immune response to SARS-CoV-2. The samples were drawn from the first 160 participants of the ongoing ImmuneRACE study and from 1,254 subjects provided by 6 global collaborators. The sample metadata nearly always contained a de-identified subject ID, COVID-19 status, age in years and sex. Where available, HLA class I and class II types were obtained from metadata supplied by the sample provider rather than from assay-based typing.

What the authors observed across the whole study: The quantity of clinical and demographic metadata differed by source and by participant and was supplied without curation.

Each collaborating institution followed its own protocols to collect whole blood in K2EDTA tubes. For TCRbeta analysis, collaborators shipped samples in one of three forms: frozen whole blood, isolated PBMCs, or DNA extracted from either of those sample types. The chain joins TRBV30 to TRBJ1-1, with the D gene uncertain. The sequencing sample was made of peripheral blood. This clonotype was sampled from a man aged 50-60 years with acute or convalescent COVID-19. The CDR3 protein: CAFRPTGTEAFF. The DNA sequence is TGTGCCTTCAGACCCACGGGGACTGAAGCTTTCTTT.